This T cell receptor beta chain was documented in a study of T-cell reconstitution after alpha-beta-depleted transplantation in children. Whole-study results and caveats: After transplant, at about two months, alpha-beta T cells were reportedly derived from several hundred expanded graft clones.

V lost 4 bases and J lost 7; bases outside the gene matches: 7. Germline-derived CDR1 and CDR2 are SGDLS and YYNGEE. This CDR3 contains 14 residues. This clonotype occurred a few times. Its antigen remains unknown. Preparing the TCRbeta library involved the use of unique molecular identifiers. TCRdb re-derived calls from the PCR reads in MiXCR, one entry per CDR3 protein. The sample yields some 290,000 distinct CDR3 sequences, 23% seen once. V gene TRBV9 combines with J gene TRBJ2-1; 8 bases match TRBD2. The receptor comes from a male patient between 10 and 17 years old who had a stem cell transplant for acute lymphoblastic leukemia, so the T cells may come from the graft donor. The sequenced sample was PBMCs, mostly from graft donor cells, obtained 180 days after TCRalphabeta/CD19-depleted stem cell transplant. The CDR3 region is CASSPPAGANEQFF. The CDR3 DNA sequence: TGTGCCAGCAGCCCTCCAGCGGGAGCAAATGAGCAGTTCTTC. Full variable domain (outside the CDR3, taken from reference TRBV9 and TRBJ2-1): DSGVTQTPKHLITATGQRVTLRCSPRSGDLSVYWYQQSLDQGLQFLIQYYNGEERAKGNILERFSAQQFPDLHSELNLSSLELGDSALYFCASSPPAGANEQFFGPGTRLTVL.